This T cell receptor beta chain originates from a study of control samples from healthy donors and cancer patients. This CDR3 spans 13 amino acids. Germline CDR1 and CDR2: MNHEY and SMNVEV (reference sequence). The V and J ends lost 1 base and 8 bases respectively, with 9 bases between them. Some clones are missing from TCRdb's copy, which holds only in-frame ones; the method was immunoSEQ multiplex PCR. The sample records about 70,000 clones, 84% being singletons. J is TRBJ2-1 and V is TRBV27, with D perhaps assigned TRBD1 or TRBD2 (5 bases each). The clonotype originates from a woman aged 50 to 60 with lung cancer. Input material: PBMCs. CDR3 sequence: CASSLFLGDEQFF. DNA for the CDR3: TGTGCCAGCAGTTTATTCTTGGGGGATGAGCAGTTCTTC.